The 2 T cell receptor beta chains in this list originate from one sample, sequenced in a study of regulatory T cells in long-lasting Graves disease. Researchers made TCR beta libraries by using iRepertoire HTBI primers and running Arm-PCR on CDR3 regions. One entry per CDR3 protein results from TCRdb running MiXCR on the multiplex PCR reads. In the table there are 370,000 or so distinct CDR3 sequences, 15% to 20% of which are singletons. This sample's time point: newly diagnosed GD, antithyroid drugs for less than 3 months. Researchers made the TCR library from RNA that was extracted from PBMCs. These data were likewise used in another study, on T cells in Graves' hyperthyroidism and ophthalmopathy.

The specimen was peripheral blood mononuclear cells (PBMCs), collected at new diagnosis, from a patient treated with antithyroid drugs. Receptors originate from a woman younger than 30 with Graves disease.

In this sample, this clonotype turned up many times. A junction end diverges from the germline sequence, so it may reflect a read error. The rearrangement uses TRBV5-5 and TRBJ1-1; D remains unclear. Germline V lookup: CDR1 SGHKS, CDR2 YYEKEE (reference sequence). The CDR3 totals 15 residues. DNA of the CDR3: TGCGCCAGCAGCTTACGCGGCAGGACGAACACTGAAGCTTTCTTT. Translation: CASSLRGRTNTEAFF.

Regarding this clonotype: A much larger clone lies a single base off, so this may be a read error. The DNA of the CDR3 is TGTGCCAGCTCACTGTTCCTTAGCGGGGGGGCCGAAGATACGCAGTATTTT. Translating it yields CASSLFLSGGAEDTQYF. This rearrangement joins TRBV18 to TRBJ2-3; 11 bases line up with TRBD2. J was trimmed by 5 bases and V by 4 bases; bases with no gene match: 11. The CDR3 covers 17 residues. Germline V CDR1 and CDR2: KGHSH, LQKENI.